This T cell receptor (beta chain) was observed in a study of blood T cells in healthy people across ages (dated by TCRdb to the mid-2010s). For context, the study as a whole: In model experiments, template switching captured roughly one uniquely barcoded TCR beta cDNA molecule for every two T cells. To track age-related changes in TCR beta repertoire diversity, the study relied on deep sequencing normalized with unique cDNA molecular identifiers. The donors were divided into four age groups: young (average approximately 17 years), middle-aged (approximately 42), aged (about 56) and long-lived (about 79). To avoid experimental bias, donors of different ages were distributed randomly across sequencing lanes. The study analyzed two additional independent replicas of 1 million unique cDNA reads from the same blood draw for two donors, one aged 18 to 29 and one aged 80 or older. What the work shows at the level of the full study, not this receptor alone: A strong correlation was found between observed TCR beta diversity and the percentage of naive T cells measured by flow cytometry. Bulk unsorted PBMC profiling prevented conclusive comparison of naive and antigen-experienced compartments. Observed TCR beta diversity per million T cells fell roughly linearly with age, and a significant reduction was already apparent by age roughly 40. Compared with the aged group, the long-lived group had more naive CD4+ T cells, fewer expanded clones and increased TCR diversity, a pattern suggesting age selection. Estimates of total diversity from one million sequenced T cells were regarded as lower bounds and underestimates. Because donor CMV infection status was unknown, age-related changes in expanded clonotypes were potentially confounded.

V loses 1 base of germline sequence and J loses 9 bases, and the interval between the two ends is 9 bases. From its cysteine to its phenylalanine, the CDR3 spans 12 amino acids. The read is trimmed to its CDR3 DNA, 36 bases read in frame from base 1. According to the germline V gene, CDR1 reads SNHLY and CDR2 reads FYNNEI. This clonotype was detected only a few times. Its binding antigen is unknown. No base quality values were provided; no much bigger clone lies one nucleotide off. Library preparation was by 5' RACE. Sequencing relied on an Illumina HiSeq 2500. A second PCR of about 6 to 11 cycles was performed with a sample-barcoded 5' primer and a J-beta primer mix. Each TCR beta cDNA molecule received a unique molecular identifier from a template-switch 5' adaptor carrying 12 random nucleotides. At least 3 million CDR3-containing paired-end reads were obtained from each sample. First-strand cDNA was synthesized from all RNA with the Mint cDNA synthesis kit, primed by a TRBC-specific oligonucleotide. After uracil-DNA glycosylase treatment, a first 18-cycle PCR used universal primers M1SS and BC2_uni_R on all cDNA. The authors' analysis ran thus. For normalization, 1 million high-quality reads were randomly selected from each sample, with every read carrying a distinct molecular identifier. Reads sharing molecular identifiers were discarded rather than binned into consensus sequences. MiTCR, run with a Q25 quality threshold and the strictest error-elimination algorithm, handled CDR3 identification, clonotype clustering and error correction. A nonparametric unseen species model using Euler transformation provided a lower-bound estimate of total TCR beta diversity. TCRdb passed the public sequencing reads through fastp at Q25 and MiXCR, retaining productive beta sequences. Records with the same CDR3 protein are collapsed into one entry carrying the most frequent genes and DNA. TCRdb assigned the V and J calls; the authors' analysis was not used. The sample profile shows 800,000 to 900,000 distinct CDR3 sequences; 62% of them were found once. The ten most abundant clones make up 28% of the sample.

Donors were around 37 systemically healthy Caucasian individuals from Russia aged about 6 to 100 years. About 10 milliliters of peripheral blood were collected from each donor into EDTA-treated Vacutainer tubes. Ficoll-Paque density-gradient centrifugation was used to isolate PBMCs, with at least 6.5 million per sample. Total RNA, at least 6 micrograms per sample, was extracted from PBMCs with Trizol reagent. For every donor, flow cytometry on a PBMC aliquot measured the percentage of naive CD45RAhigh/CD27high T cells. This sequence was found in a man aged 30 to 39 in good health. Sequenced: blood. The chain uses TRBV2 and TRBJ1-2; the D segment cannot be called with confidence. The CDR3 region reads CASSEEAGRYTF. Here is the DNA: TGTGCCAGCAGTGAAGAAGCAGGTCGCTACACCTTC.